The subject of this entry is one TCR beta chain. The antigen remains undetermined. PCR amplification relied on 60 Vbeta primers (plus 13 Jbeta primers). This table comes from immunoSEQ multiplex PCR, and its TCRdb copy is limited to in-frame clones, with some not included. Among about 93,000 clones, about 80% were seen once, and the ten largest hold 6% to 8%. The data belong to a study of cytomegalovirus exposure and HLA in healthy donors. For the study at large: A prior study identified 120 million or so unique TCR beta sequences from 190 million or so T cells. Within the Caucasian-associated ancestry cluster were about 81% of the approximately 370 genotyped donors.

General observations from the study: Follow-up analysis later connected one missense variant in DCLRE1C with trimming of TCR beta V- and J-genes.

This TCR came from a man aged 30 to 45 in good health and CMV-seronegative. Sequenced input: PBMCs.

For the CDR3, the DNA is TGTGCCAGCGAAACAGGGGCCACTGAAGCTTTCTTT. Translating gives CASETGATEAFF. The chain has TRBV28 and TRBJ1-1; 7 bases line up with TRBD1. The J segment lost 4 bases and the V segment lost 8 bases, leaving 4 bases of the junction unmatched. Looked up from germline, CDR1 is MDHEN and CDR2 is SYDVKM. The CDR3 length is 12 residues.